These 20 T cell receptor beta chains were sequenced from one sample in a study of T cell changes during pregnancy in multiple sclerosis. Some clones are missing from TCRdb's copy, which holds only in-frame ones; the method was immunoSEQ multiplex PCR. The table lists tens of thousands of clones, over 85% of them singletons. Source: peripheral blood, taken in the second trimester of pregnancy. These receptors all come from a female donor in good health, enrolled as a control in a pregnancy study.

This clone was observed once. CDR3 loop: CASSYRPGYHEQFF. CDR3 in DNA: TGTGCCAGCAGTTACCGGCCAGGCTATCATGAGCAGTTCTTC. The gene calls are TRBV6-5 and TRBJ2-1; D not certain. Per the germline V gene, CDR1 is MNHEY and CDR2 is SVGAGI. The CDR3 is 14 amino acids. V was pared by 2 bases and J by 8 bases, with 13 bases between.

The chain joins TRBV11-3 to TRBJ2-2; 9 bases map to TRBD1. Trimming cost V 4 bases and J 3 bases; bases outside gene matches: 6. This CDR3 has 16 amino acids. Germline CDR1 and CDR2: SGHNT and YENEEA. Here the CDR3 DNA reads TGTGCCAGCAGCTCTACAGACAGGGGGTACACCGGGGAGCTGTTTTTT. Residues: CASSSTDRGYTGELFF. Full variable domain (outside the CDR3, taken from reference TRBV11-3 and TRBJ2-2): EAGVVQSPRYKIIEKKQPVAFWCNPISGHNTLYWYLQNLGQGPELLIRYENEEAVDDSQLPKDRFSAERLKGVDSTLKIQPAELGDSAVYLCASSSTDRGYTGELFFGEGSRLTVL.

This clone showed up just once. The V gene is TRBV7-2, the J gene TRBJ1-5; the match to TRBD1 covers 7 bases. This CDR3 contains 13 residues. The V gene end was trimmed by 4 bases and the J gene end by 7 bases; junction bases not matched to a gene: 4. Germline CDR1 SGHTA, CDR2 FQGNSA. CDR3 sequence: CASSSDRDQPQHF. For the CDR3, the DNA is TGTGCCAGCAGCTCCGACAGGGACCAGCCCCAGCATTTT.

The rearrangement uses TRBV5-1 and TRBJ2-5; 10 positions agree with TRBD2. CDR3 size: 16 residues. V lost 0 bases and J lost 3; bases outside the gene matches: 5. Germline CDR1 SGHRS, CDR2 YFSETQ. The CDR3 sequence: CASSLGQRGGKETQYF. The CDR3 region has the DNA TGCGCCAGCAGCTTGGGCCAGCGGGGGGGCAAAGAGACCCAGTACTTC.

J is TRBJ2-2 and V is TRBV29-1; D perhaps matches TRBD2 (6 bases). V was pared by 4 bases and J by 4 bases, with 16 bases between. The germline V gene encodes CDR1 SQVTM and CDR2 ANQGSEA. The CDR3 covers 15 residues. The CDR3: CSVVRSGPVTGELFF. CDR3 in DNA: TGCAGCGTTGTGAGAAGCGGGCCTGTCACCGGGGAGCTGTTTTTT.

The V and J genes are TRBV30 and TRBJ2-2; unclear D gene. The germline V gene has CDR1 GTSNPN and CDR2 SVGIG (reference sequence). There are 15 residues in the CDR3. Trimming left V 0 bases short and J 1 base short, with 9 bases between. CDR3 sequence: CAWSVGRLNTGELFF. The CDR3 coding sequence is TGTGCCTGGAGTGTGGGCAGGTTGAACACCGGGGAGCTGTTTTTT.

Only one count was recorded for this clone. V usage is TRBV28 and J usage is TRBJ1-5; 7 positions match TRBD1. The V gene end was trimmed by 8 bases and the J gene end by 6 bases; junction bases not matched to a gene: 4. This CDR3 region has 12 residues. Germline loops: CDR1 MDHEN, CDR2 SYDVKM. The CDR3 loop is CASRTGGQPQHF. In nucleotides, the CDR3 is TGTGCCAGCCGGACAGGCGGTCAGCCCCAGCATTTT.

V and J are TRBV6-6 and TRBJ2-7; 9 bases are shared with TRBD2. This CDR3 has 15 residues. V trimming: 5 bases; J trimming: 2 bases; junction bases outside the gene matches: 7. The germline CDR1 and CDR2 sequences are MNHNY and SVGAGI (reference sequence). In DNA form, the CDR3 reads TGTGCCAGCAGTGCCGGCGGGGGGGCGCCCTACGAGCAGTACTTC. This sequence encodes CASSAGGGAPYEQYF.

The CDR3 sequence is CASDHRRGNTEAFF. CDR3 DNA: TGTGCCAGCGACCACAGGAGGGGTAACACTGAAGCTTTCTTT. The V call is TRBV5-6, the J call TRBJ1-1; perhaps TRBD1 as D (5 bases). The CDR3 totals 14 residues. The ends were cut back, 7 bases at V and 2 bases at J, with 15 bases in the middle. Germline-derived CDR1 and CDR2 are SGHDT and YYEEEE.

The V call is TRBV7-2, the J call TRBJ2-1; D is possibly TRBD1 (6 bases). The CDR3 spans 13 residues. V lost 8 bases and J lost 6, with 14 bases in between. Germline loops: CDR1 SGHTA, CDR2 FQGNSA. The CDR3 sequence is CASARGGRNEQFF. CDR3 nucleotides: TGTGCCAGCGCCCGAGGGGGTCGCAATGAGCAGTTCTTC.

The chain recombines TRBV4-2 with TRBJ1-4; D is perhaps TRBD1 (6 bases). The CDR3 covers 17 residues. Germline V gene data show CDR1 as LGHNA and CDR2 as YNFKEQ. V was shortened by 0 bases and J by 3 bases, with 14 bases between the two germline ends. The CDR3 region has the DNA TGTGCCAGCAGCCAAGAGGGCACAGGGTATGCTAATGAAAAACTGTTTTTT. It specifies CASSQEGTGYANEKLFF.

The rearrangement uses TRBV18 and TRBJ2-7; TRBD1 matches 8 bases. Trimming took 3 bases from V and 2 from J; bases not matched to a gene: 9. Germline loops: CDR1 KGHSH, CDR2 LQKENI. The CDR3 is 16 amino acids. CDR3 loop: CASSPVEVQGAYEQYF. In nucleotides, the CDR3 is TGTGCCAGCTCACCCGTCGAAGTACAGGGGGCCTACGAGCAGTACTTC.

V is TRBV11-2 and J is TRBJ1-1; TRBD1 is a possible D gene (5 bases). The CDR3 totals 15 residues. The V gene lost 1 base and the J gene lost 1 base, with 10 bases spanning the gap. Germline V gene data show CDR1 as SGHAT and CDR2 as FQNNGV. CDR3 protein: CASSLVRGRNTEAFF. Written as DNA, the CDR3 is TGTGCCAGCAGCTTAGTGCGGGGCCGGAACACTGAAGCTTTCTTT.

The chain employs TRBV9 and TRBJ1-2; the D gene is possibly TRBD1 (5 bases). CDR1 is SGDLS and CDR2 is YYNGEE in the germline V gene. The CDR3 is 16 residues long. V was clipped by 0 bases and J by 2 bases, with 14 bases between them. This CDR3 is CASSVGRTPINYGYTF. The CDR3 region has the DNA TGTGCCAGCAGCGTAGGACGGACACCTATAAACTATGGCTACACCTTC.

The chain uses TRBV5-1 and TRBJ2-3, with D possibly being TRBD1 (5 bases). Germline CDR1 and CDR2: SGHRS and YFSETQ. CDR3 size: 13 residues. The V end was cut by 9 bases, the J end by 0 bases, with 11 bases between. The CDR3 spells CATSDKSTDTQYF. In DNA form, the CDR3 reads TGCGCCACCTCGGACAAGAGCACAGATACGCAGTATTTT.

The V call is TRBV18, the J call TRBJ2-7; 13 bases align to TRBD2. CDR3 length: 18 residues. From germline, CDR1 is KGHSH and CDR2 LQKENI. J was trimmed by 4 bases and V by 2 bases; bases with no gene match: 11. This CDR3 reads CASSPRRQGTSGEYEQYF. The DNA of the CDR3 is TGTGCCAGCTCACCAAGGAGACAGGGGACTAGCGGGGAGTACGAGCAGTACTTC.

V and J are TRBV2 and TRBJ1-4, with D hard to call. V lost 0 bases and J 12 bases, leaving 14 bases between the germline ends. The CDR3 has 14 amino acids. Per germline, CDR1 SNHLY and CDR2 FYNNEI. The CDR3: CASSEAPGLGELFF. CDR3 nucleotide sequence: TGTGCCAGCAGTGAAGCGCCGGGGTTGGGAGAACTGTTTTTT. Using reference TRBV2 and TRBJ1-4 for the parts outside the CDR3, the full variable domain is EPEVTQTPSHQVTQMGQEVILRCVPISNHLYFYWYRQILGQKVEFLVSFYNNEISEKSEIFDDQFSVERPDGSNFTLKIRSTKLEDSAMYFCASSEAPGLGELFFGSGTQLSVL.

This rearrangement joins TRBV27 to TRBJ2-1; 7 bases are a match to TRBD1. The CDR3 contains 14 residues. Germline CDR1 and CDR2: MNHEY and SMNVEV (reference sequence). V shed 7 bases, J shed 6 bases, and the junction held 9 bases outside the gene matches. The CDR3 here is CASNPEGAINEQFF. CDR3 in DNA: TGTGCCAGCAACCCCGAGGGGGCTATCAATGAGCAGTTCTTC.

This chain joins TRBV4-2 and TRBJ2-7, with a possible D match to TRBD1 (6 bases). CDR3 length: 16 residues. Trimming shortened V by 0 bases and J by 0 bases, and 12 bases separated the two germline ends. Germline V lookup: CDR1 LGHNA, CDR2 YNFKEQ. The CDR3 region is CASSQDLQGSSYEQYF. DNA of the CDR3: TGTGCCAGCAGCCAAGATCTTCAGGGGAGCTCCTACGAGCAGTACTTC.

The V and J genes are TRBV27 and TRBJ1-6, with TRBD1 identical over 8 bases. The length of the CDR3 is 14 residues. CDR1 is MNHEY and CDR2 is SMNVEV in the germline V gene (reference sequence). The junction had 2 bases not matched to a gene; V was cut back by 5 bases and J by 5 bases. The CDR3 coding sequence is TGTGCCAGCAGTATGGACAGGGATAATTCACCCCTCCACTTT. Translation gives CASSMDRDNSPLHF.